What follows are 27 T cell receptor beta chains derived from one specimen sequenced in a study of blood T cell repertoires in COVID-19. Repertoires were generated with immunoSEQ multiplex PCR, while TCRdb's copy carries only in-frame clones and drops some. The sample shows roughly 250,000 clones, 70% to 90% of them seen only once. Sequenced sample: peripheral blood. These TCRs come from a woman between 25 and 40 years old with acute or convalescent COVID-19.

V gene TRBV4-3 combines with J gene TRBJ2-1, with TRBD2 as a possible D gene (5 bases). Per germline, CDR1 LGHNA and CDR2 YSLEER. V lost 0 bases to trimming and J lost 2 bases, with 8 bases between them. This CDR3 contains 15 residues. The CDR3 protein is CASSQDLTTYNEQFF. The CDR3 DNA is TGCGCCAGCAGCCAAGATTTGACTACCTACAATGAGCAGTTCTTC.

This clone has a handful of counts. The chain employs TRBV18 and TRBJ1-5; D perhaps matches TRBD1 (6 bases). The V and J ends lost 3 bases and 6 bases respectively, with 12 bases between them. The CDR3 is 14 amino acids. Germline-derived CDR1 and CDR2 are KGHSH and LQKENI. The CDR3 protein is CASSPGQYPQPQHF. The CDR3 DNA is TGTGCCAGCTCACCCGGACAGTATCCTCAGCCCCAGCATTTT. The full variable domain, with the rest looked up from reference TRBV18 and TRBJ1-5, is NAGVMQNPRHLVRRRGQEARLRCSPMKGHSHVYWYRQLPEEGLKFMVYLQKENIIDESGMPKERFSAEFPKEGPSILRIQQVVRGDSAAYFCASSPGQYPQPQHFGDGTRLSIL.

The chain couples TRBV7-9 to TRBJ1-1; D ambiguous. CDR1 SEHNR and CDR2 FQNEAQ come from the germline V gene (reference sequence). Trimming cost V 8 bases and J 2 bases, with 6 bases left between them. The CDR3 loop spans 11 amino acids. DNA for the CDR3: TGTGCCAGCTCTATTAACACTGAAGCTTTCTTT. This codes for CASSINTEAFF.

The chain combines TRBV9 with TRBJ1-3, with 7 bases identical to TRBD1. Unmatched junction bases numbered 7, after V lost 4 bases and J lost 0 bases. Germline CDR1 and CDR2: SGDLS and YYNGEE. The CDR3 loop spans 16 amino acids. CDR3 sequence reads: CASSPRTGDSGNTIYF. DNA of the CDR3: TGTGCCAGCAGCCCGAGGACAGGAGACTCTGGAAACACCATATATTTT. Based on the CDR3 plus reference TRBV9 and TRBJ1-3, the full variable domain is DSGVTQTPKHLITATGQRVTLRCSPRSGDLSVYWYQQSLDQGLQFLIQYYNGEERAKGNILERFSAQQFPDLHSELNLSSLELGDSALYFCASSPRTGDSGNTIYFGEGSWLTVV.

This sequence joins TRBV5-4 and TRBJ2-7; 9 bases are a match to TRBD2. J lost 0 bases, V lost 3 bases, and 19 bases had no gene match. The CDR3 spans 20 residues. Germline CDR1 is SGHNT and CDR2 is YYREEE (reference sequence). The CDR3 nucleotides are TGTGCCAGCAGCTGGGGGCTGGGACTAGCATCCACCGGAAGCTCCTACGAGCAGTACTTC. Translating gives CASSWGLGLASTGSSYEQYF.

This rearrangement joins TRBV3-1 (or the pseudogene TRBV3-2) to TRBJ1-2; the D is unclear. Germline loops: CDR1 LGHDT, CDR2 YNNKEL (reference sequence). There are 13 residues in the CDR3. The V end lost 0 bases, the J end lost 4 bases, and 6 bases lay between the germline ends. Here the CDR3 reads CASSQDHSYGYTF. CDR3 coding DNA: TGTGCCAGCAGCCAAGACCATAGCTATGGCTACACCTTC.

CDR3 loop: CASGFWQGGRNTIYF. The CDR3 region has the DNA TGTGCTAGTGGTTTTTGGCAGGGAGGGAGAAACACCATATATTTT. The V call is TRBV12-5, the J call TRBJ1-3, with D perhaps TRBD1 (5 bases). Deletions cut 3 bases from V and 5 bases from J, with 14 bases between. The CDR3 covers 15 residues. CDR1 is LGHNT, CDR2 FRNRAP, per germline.

The V and J genes are TRBV6-2 or TRBV6-3 and TRBJ2-3; D is perhaps TRBD1 (5 bases). Germline CDR1 and CDR2: MNHEY and SVGEGT. This CDR3 contains 15 residues. The ends were cut back, 1 base at V and 4 bases at J, with 12 bases in the middle. CDR3 in DNA: TGTGCCAGCAGTTACTGGGAAGGGGTCGCAGATACGCAGTATTTT. Its translation: CASSYWEGVADTQYF.

The chain is built from TRBV2 and TRBJ2-3, with D perhaps matching TRBD2 (6 bases). Per germline, CDR1 SNHLY and CDR2 FYNNEI. Trimming shortened V by 6 bases and J by 2 bases, and 6 bases separated the two germline ends. CDR3 length equals 12 residues. The CDR3 nucleotides are TGTGCCAGCAGGGGACTCACAGATACGCAGTATTTT. This gives the protein CASRGLTDTQYF.

V usage is TRBV3-1 (or the pseudogene TRBV3-2) and J usage is TRBJ2-1, with TRBD2 matching over 8 bases. Trimming cost V 0 bases and J 1 base; bases outside gene matches: 14. Germline CDR1 is LGHDT and CDR2 is YNNKEL (reference sequence). This CDR3 comprises 20 residues. The CDR3 DNA sequence: TGTGCCAGCAGCCAAGATCTTGTCGGGAGGGCCCTCGGGTCCTACAATGAGCAGTTCTTC. This gives the protein CASSQDLVGRALGSYNEQFF.

This chain joins TRBV15 and TRBJ2-7, with D possibly matching TRBD1 (5 bases). The CDR3 contains 15 residues. The V end lost 2 bases, the J end lost 1 base, and 12 bases lay between the germline ends. CDR1 and CDR2 (germline): LNHNV, YYDKDF (reference sequence). CDR3 coding DNA: TGTGCCACCAGCAGAACAGGCGATCGTTCCTACGAGCAGTACTTC. Its translation: CATSRTGDRSYEQYF.

This chain uses TRBV19 with TRBJ2-5; D perhaps matches TRBD2 (6 bases). V was cut by 0 bases and J by 2 bases, with 10 bases left in between. In germline, CDR1 is LNHDA, CDR2 SQIVND (reference sequence). The CDR3 has 15 residues. This CDR3 reads CASSIEASEQETQYF. In DNA, the CDR3 is TGTGCCAGTAGTATAGAGGCTAGCGAGCAAGAGACCCAGTACTTC.

V usage is TRBV6-2 or TRBV6-3 and J usage is TRBJ1-2; 9 positions match TRBD1. Germline V gives CDR1 MNHEY, CDR2 SVGEGT. This CDR3 has 16 amino acids. Trimming cost V 4 bases and J 2 bases; bases outside gene matches: 8. The CDR3, as DNA: TGTGCCAGCAGTTCCCCTAACAGGGGGCGAAACTATGGCTACACCTTC. The encoded protein is CASSSPNRGRNYGYTF.

The rearrangement links TRBV5-1 to TRBJ2-7; the match to TRBD1 covers 8 bases. The CDR3 is made up of 14 amino acids. Germline lookup yields CDR1 SGHRS and CDR2 YFSETQ. Trimming at V came to 4 bases and at J to 3 bases, leaving 6 bases not matched to a gene. The DNA for the CDR3 is TGCGCCAGCAGCCCGACAGGGGTTAACTACGAGCAGTACTTC. Translated: CASSPTGVNYEQYF.

The chain is built from TRBV9 and TRBJ2-7, with TRBD1 matching over 7 bases. The CDR3 sequence is 15 residues long. The germline CDR1 and CDR2 sequences are SGDLS and YYNGEE. The ends lost 4 bases at V and 5 bases at J; junction bases unmatched: 12. The CDR3 DNA follows: TGTGCCAGCAGCCCAACAGACAGGGAGTGGGACGAGCAGTACTTC. Its protein is CASSPTDREWDEQYF. Full variable domain (outside the CDR3, taken from reference TRBV9 and TRBJ2-7): DSGVTQTPKHLITATGQRVTLRCSPRSGDLSVYWYQQSLDQGLQFLIQYYNGEERAKGNILERFSAQQFPDLHSELNLSSLELGDSALYFCASSPTDREWDEQYFGPGTRLTVT.

The chain uses TRBV18 and TRBJ1-6, with TRBD1 as a possible D gene (6 bases). CDR1 is KGHSH, CDR2 LQKENI, per germline. This CDR3 contains 15 residues. Trimming removed 3 bases from V and 3 bases from J, with 9 bases in between. This CDR3 reads CASSPGASYNSPLHF. The CDR3 DNA follows: TGTGCCAGCTCACCGGGGGCTAGCTATAATTCACCCCTCCACTTT.

V is TRBV2 and J is TRBJ2-1, with D possibly matching TRBD2 (5 bases). There are 12 residues in the CDR3. CDR1 and CDR2 (germline): SNHLY, FYNNEI. The ends were cut back, 3 bases at V and 6 bases at J, with 6 bases in the middle. The CDR3 coding sequence is TGTGCCAGCAGTGAGCTAGCCAATGAGCAGTTCTTC. Its translation is CASSELANEQFF.

CDR3 residues: CASEAGMNTEAFF. DNA of the CDR3: TGTGCTAGTGAGGCAGGGATGAACACTGAAGCTTTCTTT. The chain joins TRBV12-5 to TRBJ1-1; D perhaps matches TRBD1 (5 bases). Germline CDR1 reads LGHNT; CDR2 reads FRNRAP. V dropped 7 bases and J dropped 0 bases, with 9 bases sitting between them. The CDR3 loop spans 13 amino acids.

The chain employs TRBV19 and TRBJ2-3, with TRBD1 matching 7 bases. Germline loops: CDR1 LNHDA, CDR2 SQIVND (reference sequence). V trimming: 1 base; J trimming: 3 bases; junction bases outside the gene matches: 25. The CDR3 has 22 residues. CDR3: CASSIALTGKPHAGPRTDTQYF. The CDR3 nucleotides read TGTGCCAGTAGTATAGCCCTGACAGGGAAGCCCCACGCAGGTCCTCGGACAGATACGCAGTATTTT. The complete variable domain, with remaining parts taken from reference TRBV19 and TRBJ2-3, reads DGGITQSPKYLFRKEGQNVTLSCEQNLNHDAMYWYRQDPGQGLRLIYYSQIVNDFQKGDIAEGYSVSREKKESFPLTVTSAQKNPTAFYLCASSIALTGKPHAGPRTDTQYFGPGTRLTVL.

A few counts support this clone. The rearrangement joins TRBV12-3 or TRBV12-4 to TRBJ2-1, with 8 bases aligning to TRBD2. The CDR3 contains 13 residues. V lost 10 bases and J lost 8; bases outside the gene matches: 10. In DNA form, the CDR3 reads TGTGCCACCGCTAGAGGCGGGAGGCATGAGCAGTTCTTC. Encoded protein: CATARGGRHEQFF.

The chain combines TRBV7-2 with TRBJ2-1, with 10 bases that match TRBD1. V trimming: 0 bases; J trimming: 2 bases; junction bases outside the gene matches: 1. This CDR3 comprises 16 residues. CDR1 is SGHTA, CDR2 FQGNSA, per germline. The CDR3 region is CASSLAGTGAYNEQFF. The CDR3 coding sequence is TGTGCCAGCAGCTTAGCTGGGACAGGGGCCTACAATGAGCAGTTCTTC. Together with reference TRBV7-2 and TRBJ2-1, the CDR3 gives the full variable domain: GAGVSQSPSNKVTEKGKDVELRCDPISGHTALYWYRQSLGQGLEFLIYFQGNSAPDKSGLPSDRFSAERTGGSVSTLTIQRTQQEDSAVYLCASSLAGTGAYNEQFFGPGTRLTVL.

The rearrangement uses TRBV30 and TRBJ2-3; the D is unclear. CDR1 and CDR2 from the germline V gene are GTSNPN and SVGIG (reference sequence). The CDR3 sequence is 11 residues long. The V end was cut by 5 bases, the J end by 2 bases, with 5 bases between. The CDR3 here is CAWAYTDTQYF. The CDR3 bases are TGTGCCTGGGCTTACACAGATACGCAGTATTTT.

The chain links TRBV6-6 to TRBJ1-5; D is perhaps TRBD1 (5 bases). The CDR3 covers 15 residues. V dropped 4 bases and J dropped 6 bases, with 16 bases sitting between them. Germline assignment: CDR1 MNHNY and CDR2 SVGAGI (reference sequence). The CDR3 loop is CASSFDSSFRQPQHF. Here the CDR3 DNA reads TGTGCCAGCAGTTTCGACAGTAGCTTCCGTCAGCCCCAGCATTTT.

This clone showed up just once. V usage is TRBV5-6 and J usage is TRBJ1-5; tentatively, D is TRBD1 (5 bases). V was cut by 1 base and J by 3 bases, with 11 bases left in between. CDR1 and CDR2 (germline): SGHDT, YYEEEE. The CDR3 length is 15 residues. DNA for the CDR3: TGTGCCAGCAGCTTGTCTGGACACTTCAATCAGCCCCAGCATTTT. Translating it yields CASSLSGHFNQPQHF.

In DNA form, the CDR3 reads TGTGCCAGCTCACAGACAGAAGACTCCCGTCCGCAGTACTTC. This codes for CASSQTEDSRPQYF. This chain links TRBV18 with TRBJ2-7; D is possibly TRBD1 (5 bases). CDR3 size: 14 residues. V was clipped by 4 bases and J by 9 bases, with 19 bases between them. CDR1 is KGHSH, CDR2 LQKENI, per germline.

The rearrangement joins TRBV13 to TRBJ1-2; TRBD1 matches at 9 bases. Per germline, CDR1 PRHDT and CDR2 FYEKMQ (reference sequence). Trimming at V came to 5 bases and at J to 3 bases, leaving 7 bases not matched to a gene. CDR3 size: 15 residues. The CDR3 region is CASSTRDREDYGYTF. CDR3 in DNA: TGTGCCAGCAGCACCCGGGACAGGGAAGACTATGGCTACACCTTC.

Details on this clone: No conserved phenylalanine or tryptophan is present at the end of the CDR3, so a read error is the likely explanation. The DNA is omitted, as the CDR3 cannot be located on it reliably, and the CDR3 follows TCRdb's listing. The CDR3 protein is CASRAPGDRGRGVAL. The chain has TRBV6-6 and TRBJ1-4; the table's D call TRBD1 went unverified against the DNA. CDR1 is MNHNY and CDR2 is SVGAGI in the germline V gene (reference sequence). The CDR3 is 15 amino acids long, termini counted.